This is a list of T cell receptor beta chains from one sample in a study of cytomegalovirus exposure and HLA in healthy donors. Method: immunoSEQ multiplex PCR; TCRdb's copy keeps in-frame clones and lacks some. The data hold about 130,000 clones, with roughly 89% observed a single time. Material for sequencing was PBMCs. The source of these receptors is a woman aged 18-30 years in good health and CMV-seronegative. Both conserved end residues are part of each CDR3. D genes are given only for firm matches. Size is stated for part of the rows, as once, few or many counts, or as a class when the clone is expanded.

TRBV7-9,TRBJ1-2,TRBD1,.,TGTGCCAGCAGCTGGGGACGGGGACAGCGATATGGCTACACCTTC,CASSWGRGQRYGYTF
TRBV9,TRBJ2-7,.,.,TGTGCCAGCATCCTCCCGGCGGGACCATACTACGAGCAGTACTTC,CASILPAGPYYEQYF
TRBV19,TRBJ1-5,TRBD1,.,TGTGCCAGTAGTCCCGACAGGGACCCTAATCAGCCCCAGCATTTT,CASSPDRDPNQPQHF
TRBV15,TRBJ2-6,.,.,TGTGCCACCCATTTTACACGTGCTGGGGCCAACGTCCTGACTTTC,CATHFTRAGANVLTF
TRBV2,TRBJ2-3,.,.,TGTGCCAGCAGTCTCTCTCTGGGCGATACGCAGTATTTT,CASSLSLGDTQYF
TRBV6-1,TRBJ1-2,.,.,TGTGCCAGCAGTGAAAAGGGGTTGGCTGGCTACACCTTC,CASSEKGLAGYTF
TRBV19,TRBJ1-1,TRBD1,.,TGTGCCAGTATCTCCGACAGGGTTCGTTCTGAAGCTTTCTTT,CASISDRVRSEAFF
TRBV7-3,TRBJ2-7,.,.,TGTGCCAGCAGCCTAGGCGGGAACCCCTACGAGCAGTACTTC,CASSLGGNPYEQYF
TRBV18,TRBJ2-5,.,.,TGTGCCAGCTCACCACTGGGCAGGGGTACTGGGGAGACCCAGTACTTC,CASSPLGRGTGETQYF
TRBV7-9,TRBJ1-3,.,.,TGTGCCAGCAGCTTTCCGCAGGGCCTCTCTGGAAACACCATATATTTT,CASSFPQGLSGNTIYF
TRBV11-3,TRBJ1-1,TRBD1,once,TGTGCCAGCAGCTTAAGGACAGGGGATCACACTGAAGCTTTCTTT,CASSLRTGDHTEAFF
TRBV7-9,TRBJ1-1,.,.,TGTGCCAGCAGCAGGGGCACCCTGAACACTGAAGCTTTCTTT,CASSRGTLNTEAFF
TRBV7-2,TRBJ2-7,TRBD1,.,TGTGCCAGCAGCTTCGTGTCGGGACAGGGATACGAGCAGTACTTC,CASSFVSGQGYEQYF
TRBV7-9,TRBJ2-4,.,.,TGTGCCAGCAGTCCGGGACTTGTCTTAGCCAAAAACATTCAGTACTTC,CASSPGLVLAKNIQYF
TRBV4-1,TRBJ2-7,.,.,TGCGCCAGCAGCCCTTCGGCCCTTGGCGGCTCCTTCGCCGAGCAGTACTTC,CASSPSALGGSFAEQYF
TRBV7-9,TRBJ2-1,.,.,TGTGCCAGCAGCTCACCACAATTCCCGGGGAATGAGCAGTTCTTC,CASSSPQFPGNEQFF
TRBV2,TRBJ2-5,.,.,TGTGCCAGCGAACCGGACTTAAAAGAGACCCAGTACTTC,CASEPDLKETQYF
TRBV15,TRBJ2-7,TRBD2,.,TGTGCCACCAGCAAGGGGACTAGCGGGATGGGGCCCTCCTACGAGCAGTACTTC,CATSKGTSGMGPSYEQYF
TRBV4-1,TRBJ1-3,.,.,TGCGCCAGCAGCCCCTCCCCGGGACACCCCGCTGGAAACACCATATATTTT,CASSPSPGHPAGNTIYF
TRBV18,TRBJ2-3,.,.,TGTGCCAGCTCACCATACGGGGTTCGAGATACGCAGTATTTT,CASSPYGVRDTQYF
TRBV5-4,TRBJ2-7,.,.,TGTGCCAGCAGCTTGGACAGGTCCTACGAGCAGTACTTC,CASSLDRSYEQYF
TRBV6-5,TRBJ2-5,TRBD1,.,TGTGCCAGCAGCAGAGGACAGGGGGAGTGGGAGACCCAGTACTTC,CASSRGQGEWETQYF
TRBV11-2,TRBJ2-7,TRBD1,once,TGTGCCAGCAGCCAAGGAAGACAGGGACCTGGTGGATACGAGCAGTACTTC,CASSQGRQGPGGYEQYF
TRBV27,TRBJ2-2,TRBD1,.,TGTGCCAGCAGGGACAGGGGGCAAACCGGGGAGCTGTTTTTT,CASRDRGQTGELFF
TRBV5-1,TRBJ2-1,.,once,TGCGCCAGCAGCTTGCGCGGCCTAACCTACGTTACCGATGAGCAGTTCTTC,CASSLRGLTYVTDEQFF
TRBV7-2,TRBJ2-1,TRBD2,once,TGTGCCAGCAGTCAGACTAGCGTTACCTACAATGAGCAGTTCTTC,CASSQTSVTYNEQFF
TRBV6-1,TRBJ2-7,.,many,TGTGCCAGCAGTGAAGTGGGGGGAGCTTCCTACGAGCAGTACTTC,CASSEVGGASYEQYF
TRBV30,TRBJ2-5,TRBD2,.,TGTGCCTGGAGTGCCCGGGGACTAGCGATTATTGCGACCCAGTACTTC,CAWSARGLAIIATQYF
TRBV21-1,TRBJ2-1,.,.,TGTGCCAGCAGCAAAGCCGGGACTAGCGGAAAAAGCTCCTACAATGAGCAGTTCTTC,CASSKAGTSGKSSYNEQFF
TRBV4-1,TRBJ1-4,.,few,TGCGCCAGCAGCCAGGGAGGGGAGGGTGAAAAACTGTTTTTT,CASSQGGEGEKLFF
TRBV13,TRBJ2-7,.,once,TGTGCCAGCAGCTTAGGGAGAGTCTACGAGCAGTACTTC,CASSLGRVYEQYF
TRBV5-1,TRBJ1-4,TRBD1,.,TGCGCCAGCAGCCGTGGACAGGGGACTGAAAAACTGTTTTTT,CASSRGQGTEKLFF
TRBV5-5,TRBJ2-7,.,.,TGTGCCAGCAGCTTCATGACAGGTAGTCACGAGCAGTACTTC,CASSFMTGSHEQYF
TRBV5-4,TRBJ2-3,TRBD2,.,TGTGCCAGCAGCTTGTGGCGGGAGAGAGATACGCAGTATTTT,CASSLWRERDTQYF
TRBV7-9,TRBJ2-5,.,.,TGTGCCAGCAGCCCGGCGGGGGCCCCCCAAGAGACCCAGTACTTC,CASSPAGAPQETQYF
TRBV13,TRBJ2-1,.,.,TGTGCCAGCAGCTCGGGGGATTTAAGCTACAATGAGCAGTTCTTC,CASSSGDLSYNEQFF
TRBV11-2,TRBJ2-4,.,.,TGTGCCAGCAGCTTATTTTTAGGACAGACCAAAAACATTCAGTACTTC,CASSLFLGQTKNIQYF
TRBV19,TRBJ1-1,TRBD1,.,TGTGCCAGTACTCTCCAGGGGGCCGGGACTGAAGCTTTCTTT,CASTLQGAGTEAFF
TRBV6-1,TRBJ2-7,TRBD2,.,TGTGCCAGCAGGGACCCTAGCGGAAATGTTTACGAGCAGTACTTC,CASRDPSGNVYEQYF
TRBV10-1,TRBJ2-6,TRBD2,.,TGCGCCAGCAGTTCAGCGGGGCTGGGGGCCAACGTCCTGACTTTC,CASSSAGLGANVLTF
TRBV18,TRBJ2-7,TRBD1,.,TGTGCCAGCTCATCCGGGACAGACTACGAGCAGTACTTC,CASSSGTDYEQYF
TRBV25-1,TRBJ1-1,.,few,TGTGCCAGGGAAAGCGGAAACAGAAACTCAAAGACTGAAGCTTTCTTT,CARESGNRNSKTEAFF
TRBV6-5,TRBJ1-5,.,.,TGTGCCAGCAGTTATTCAGGCGGGCGCAATCAGCCCCAGCATTTT,CASSYSGGRNQPQHF
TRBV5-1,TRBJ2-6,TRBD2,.,TGCGCCAGCGGCCGGACTAGCGGGAGCAGCTATGGGGCCAACGTCCTGACTTTC,CASGRTSGSSYGANVLTF
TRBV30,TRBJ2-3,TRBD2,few,TGTGCCTGGACTAGCGGCCGCACAGATACGCAGTATTTT,CAWTSGRTDTQYF
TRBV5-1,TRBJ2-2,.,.,TGCGCCAGCACCGTAGAAAACACCGGGGAGCTGTTTTTT,CASTVENTGELFF
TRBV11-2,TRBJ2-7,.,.,TGTGCCAGCAGCTTAGATCCTGCGGCGCCGGAGCAGTACTTC,CASSLDPAAPEQYF
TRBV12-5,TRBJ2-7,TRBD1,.,TGTGCTAGTGGTTTGGTACTACGTCCCGGGACAGGGAATAACTACGAGCAGTACTTC,CASGLVLRPGTGNNYEQYF
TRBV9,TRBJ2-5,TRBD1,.,TGTGCCAGCAGCGGTCAGGCAGGGGGCTACCAAGAGACCCAGTACTTC,CASSGQAGGYQETQYF
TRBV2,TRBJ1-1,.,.,TGTGCCAGCAGTGATCAGAACACTGAAGCTTTCTTT,CASSDQNTEAFF
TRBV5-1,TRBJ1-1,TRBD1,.,TGCGCCAGCAGCTTGGCCTCAGGGGGCACTGAAGCTTTCTTT,CASSLASGGTEAFF
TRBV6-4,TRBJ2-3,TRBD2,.,TGTGCCAGCAGTGACTCCGGGAGGGCCGAGGCAGATACGCAGTATTTT,CASSDSGRAEADTQYF
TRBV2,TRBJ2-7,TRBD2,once,TGTGCCAGCAGGGGACTAGCGGGAGCTGGCGAGCAGTACTTC,CASRGLAGAGEQYF